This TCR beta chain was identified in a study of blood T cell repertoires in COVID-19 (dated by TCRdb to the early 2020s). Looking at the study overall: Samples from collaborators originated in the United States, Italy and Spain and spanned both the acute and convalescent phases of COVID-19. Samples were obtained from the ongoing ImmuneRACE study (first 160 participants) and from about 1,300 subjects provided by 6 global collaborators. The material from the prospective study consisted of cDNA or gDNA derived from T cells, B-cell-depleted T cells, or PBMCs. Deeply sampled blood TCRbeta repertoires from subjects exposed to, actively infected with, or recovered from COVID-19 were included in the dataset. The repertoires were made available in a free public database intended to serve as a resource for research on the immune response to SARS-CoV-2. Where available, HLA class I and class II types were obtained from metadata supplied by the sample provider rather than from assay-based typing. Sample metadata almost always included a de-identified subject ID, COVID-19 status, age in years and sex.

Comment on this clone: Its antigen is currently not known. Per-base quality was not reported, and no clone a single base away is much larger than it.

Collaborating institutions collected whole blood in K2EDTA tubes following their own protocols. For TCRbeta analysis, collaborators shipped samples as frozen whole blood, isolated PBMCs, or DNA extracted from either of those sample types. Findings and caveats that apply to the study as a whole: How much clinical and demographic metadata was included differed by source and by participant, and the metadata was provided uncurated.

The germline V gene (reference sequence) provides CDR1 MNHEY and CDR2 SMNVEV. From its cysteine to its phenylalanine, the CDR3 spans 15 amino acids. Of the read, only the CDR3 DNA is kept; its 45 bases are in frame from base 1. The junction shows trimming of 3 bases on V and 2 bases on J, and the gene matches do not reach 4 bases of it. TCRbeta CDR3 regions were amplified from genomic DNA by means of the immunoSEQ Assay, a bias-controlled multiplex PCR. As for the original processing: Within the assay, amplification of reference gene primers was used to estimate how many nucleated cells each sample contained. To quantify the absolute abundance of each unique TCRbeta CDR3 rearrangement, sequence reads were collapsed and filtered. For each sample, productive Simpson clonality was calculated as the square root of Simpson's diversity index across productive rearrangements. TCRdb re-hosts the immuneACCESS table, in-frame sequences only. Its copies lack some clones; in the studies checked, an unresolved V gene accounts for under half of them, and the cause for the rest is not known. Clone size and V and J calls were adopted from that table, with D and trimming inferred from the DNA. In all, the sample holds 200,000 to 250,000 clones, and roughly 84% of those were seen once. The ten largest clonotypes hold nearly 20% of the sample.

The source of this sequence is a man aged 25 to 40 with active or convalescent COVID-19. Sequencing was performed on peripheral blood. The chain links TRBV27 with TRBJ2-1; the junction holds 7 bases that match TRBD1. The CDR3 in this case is CASSFAGTAYNEQFF. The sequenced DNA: TGTGCCAGCAGTTTCGCCGGGACAGCCTACAATGAGCAGTTCTTC.